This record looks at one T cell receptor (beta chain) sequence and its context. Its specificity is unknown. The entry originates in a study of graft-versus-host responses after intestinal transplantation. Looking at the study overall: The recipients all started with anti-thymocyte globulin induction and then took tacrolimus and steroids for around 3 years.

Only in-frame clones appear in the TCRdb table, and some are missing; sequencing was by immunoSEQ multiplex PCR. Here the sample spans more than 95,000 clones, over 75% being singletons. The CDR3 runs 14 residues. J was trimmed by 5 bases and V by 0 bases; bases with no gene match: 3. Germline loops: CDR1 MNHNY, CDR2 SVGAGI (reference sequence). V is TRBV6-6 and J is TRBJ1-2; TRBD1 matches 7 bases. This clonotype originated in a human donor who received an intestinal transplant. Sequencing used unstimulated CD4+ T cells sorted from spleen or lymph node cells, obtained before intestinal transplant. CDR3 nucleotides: TGTGCCAGCAGTTACTCGCCAGGGGGATATGGCTACACCTTC. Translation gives CASSYSPGGYGYTF.